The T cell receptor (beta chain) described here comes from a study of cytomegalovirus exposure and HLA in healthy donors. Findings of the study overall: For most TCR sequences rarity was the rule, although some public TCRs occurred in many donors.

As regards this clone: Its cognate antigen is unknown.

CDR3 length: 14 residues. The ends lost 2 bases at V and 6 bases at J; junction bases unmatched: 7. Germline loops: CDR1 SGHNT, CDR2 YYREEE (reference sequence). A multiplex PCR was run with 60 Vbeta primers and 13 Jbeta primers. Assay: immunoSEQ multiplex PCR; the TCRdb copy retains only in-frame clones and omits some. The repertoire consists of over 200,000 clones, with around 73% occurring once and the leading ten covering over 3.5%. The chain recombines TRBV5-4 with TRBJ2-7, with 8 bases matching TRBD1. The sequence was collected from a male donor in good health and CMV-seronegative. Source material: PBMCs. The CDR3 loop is CASSFSTGGREQYF. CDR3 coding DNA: TGTGCCAGCAGCTTTTCTACAGGGGGTCGCGAGCAGTACTTC.